This TCR beta chain emerged from a study of blood T cell repertoires in COVID-19. Only in-frame clones appear in the TCRdb table, and some are missing; sequencing was by immunoSEQ multiplex PCR. The repertoire holds around 27,000 clones, with around nine tenths as singletons. The V and J ends lost 2 bases and 0 bases respectively, with 6 bases between them. Looked up from germline, CDR1 is SGHNT and CDR2 is YYREEE (reference sequence). This CDR3 has 14 residues. V is TRBV5-4 and J is TRBJ2-4, with D possibly being TRBD1 (5 bases). The sample consisted of peripheral blood. The clonotype was recovered from a human donor in a cohort sampled during active COVID-19. The CDR3 DNA is TGTGCCAGCAGCTTAGGGGTAGCCAAAAACATTCAGTACTTC. It yields the protein CASSLGVAKNIQYF.